This TCR beta chain was captured in a study of human T cells and chemical hapten exposure. Study in general: Patients' scalps got diphenylcyclopropenone weekly throughout the roughly 23-week study. The upper back received 0.01% DPC by patch testing, with results read at 6 days.

TCRdb ran MiXCR on the RACE reads and lists one entry per CDR3 protein. The sample records 40,000 or so distinct CDR3 sequences, more than 3% being singletons. Specified time point: patch test 1, 2 weeks after DPC sensitization. The treatment denotes: therapeutic diphenylcyclopropenone sensitization with weekly scalp DPC. Sequencing started from total RNA isolated from unfractionated whole blood. This clonotype was seen repeatedly, ten times or more. This CDR3 is 15 amino acids long. Germline CDR1 SGHKS, CDR2 YYEKEE (reference sequence). V shed 1 base and J shed 0 bases, with 8 bases lying between them.

The TCR sequence derives from a man aged 45-65 years with alopecia areata. Some clones in this sample may be carry-over from other donors' samples. The gene calls are TRBV5-5 and TRBJ1-5, with TRBD1 as a possible D gene (5 bases). The sample consisted of whole blood, taken in connection with sensitization to the hapten diphenylcyclopropenone (DPC). Here the CDR3 reads CASSLSGSSNQPQHF. The CDR3 DNA sequence: TGTGCCAGCAGCTTGTCAGGGAGTAGCAATCAGCCCCAGCATTTT.